Below are 15 T cell receptor beta chains sequenced from a single sample in a study of CD8 T cells in ankylosing spondylitis. TCRdb used MiXCR to reprocess the 5' RACE reads, holding one entry per CDR3 protein. Of about 31,000 distinct CDR3 sequences detected, 7.2% appear once; the ten largest clones hold roughly 10%. The sequenced material came from blood, either unsorted or a sorted T cell fraction (not recorded which). Source of these receptors: a male donor with ankylosing spondylitis or in good health (not recorded which).

The gene calls are TRBV20-1 and TRBJ2-3; D remains unclear. Trimming pared 2 bases from V and 6 bases from J, leaving 12 bases between. This CDR3 has 13 amino acids. Germline V gives CDR1 DFQATT, CDR2 SNEGSKA (reference sequence). CDR3 coding DNA: TGCAGTGCTAGATCCACGGATTTGGATACGCAGTATTTT. Its protein product is CSARSTDLDTQYF.

This clonotype has a count of ten or more. This chain joins TRBV12-3 or TRBV12-4 and TRBJ2-3, with TRBD1 identical over 7 bases. The CDR3 covers 14 residues. With 5 bases clipped from V and 1 base from J, the junction kept 3 bases outside the gene matches. The CDR3 sequence is CASSPGQRTDTQYF. DNA of the CDR3: TGTGCCAGCAGTCCGGGACAGCGCACAGATACGCAGTATTTT.

This clonotype was found many times. The chain joins TRBV20-1 to TRBJ2-2; no reliable D call. Per germline, CDR1 DFQATT and CDR2 SNEGSKA (reference sequence). With 3 bases removed from V and 5 bases from J, the gap between germline ends came to 16 bases. The CDR3 extends over 15 amino acids. The CDR3 is CSASLGRIKTGELFF. As DNA, the CDR3 is TGCAGTGCTAGTCTTGGCAGGATTAAAACCGGGGAGCTGTTTTTT.

There are many counts of this clonotype. The chain has TRBV5-1 and TRBJ1-5, with 10 bases matching TRBD1. From germline, CDR1 is SGHRS and CDR2 YFSETQ. This CDR3 is 15 amino acids long. V trimming: 3 bases; J trimming: 3 bases; junction bases outside the gene matches: 3. The CDR3 reads CASSSGTGVNQPQHF. CDR3 coding DNA: TGCGCCAGCAGCTCCGGGACAGGGGTCAATCAGCCCCAGCATTTT.

V gene TRBV5-6 combines with J gene TRBJ2-7; D ambiguous. Germline CDR1 and CDR2: SGHDT and YYEEEE. The CDR3 length is 14 residues. V gave up 1 base and J gave up 0 bases, with 8 bases separating them. This CDR3 reads CASSLQVISYEQYF. In DNA form, the CDR3 reads TGTGCCAGCAGCTTGCAGGTGATCTCCTACGAGCAGTACTTC.

In this sample, this clonotype turned up many times. The genes are TRBV29-1 and TRBJ1-2; maybe TRBD1 (5 bases). The germline V and J ends were trimmed by 4 bases and 4 bases, with 16 bases remaining between them. Germline CDR1 SQVTM, CDR2 ANQGSEA. This CDR3 has 14 amino acids. The CDR3 bases are TGCAGCGTTGGCCCTCAACAGGCTATCTATGGCTACACCTTC. The encoded protein is CSVGPQQAIYGYTF.

This clonotype was detected ten times or more. This chain uses TRBV20-1 with TRBJ2-7, with 9 bases identical to TRBD1. Germline V CDR1 and CDR2: DFQATT, SNEGSKA (reference sequence). Trimming at V came to 2 bases and at J to 2 bases, leaving 7 bases not matched to a gene. The CDR3 runs 15 residues. CDR3 in DNA: TGCAGTGCTAGACCTGGACAGGGGAATACCTACGAGCAGTACTTC. It specifies CSARPGQGNTYEQYF.

This clonotype was counted many times. V and J are TRBV14 and TRBJ2-7; no definite D call. This CDR3 region has 13 residues. Trimming cost V 4 bases and J 3 bases, with 10 bases left between them. The germline CDR1 and CDR2 sequences are SGHDN and FVKESK. The CDR3 nucleotides are TGTGCCAGCAGCCTTGGACCCTACTACGAGCAGTACTTC. It is translated as CASSLGPYYEQYF.

This clonotype was seen ten or more times. V and J are TRBV7-3 and TRBJ2-1; D call uncertain. The CDR3 contains 15 residues. Per germline, CDR1 SGHTA and CDR2 FQGTGA. Trimming took 3 bases from V and 6 from J, leaving 15 bases between them. In nucleotides, the CDR3 is TGTGCCAGCAGCTTGGGATATGGATCTGGCAATGAGCAGTTCTTC. This codes for CASSLGYGSGNEQFF. Filled out from reference TRBV7-3 and TRBJ2-1, the complete variable domain reads GAGVSQTPSNKVTEKGKYVELRCDPISGHTALYWYRQSLGQGPEFLIYFQGTGAADDSGLPNDRFFAVRPEGSVSTLKIQRTERGDSAVYLCASSLGYGSGNEQFFGPGTRLTVL.

Ten or more counts support this clonotype. The chain recombines TRBV6-1 with TRBJ2-7; D ambiguous. Trimming took 1 base from V and 9 from J, leaving 4 bases between them. Germline loops: CDR1 MNHNS, CDR2 SASEGT. The CDR3 is 10 residues long. The CDR3 bases are TGTGCCAGCAGTGAAGTGGGGCAGTACTTC. Protein sequence: CASSEVGQYF.

The table lists this clonotype with many counts. The chain links TRBV12-3 or TRBV12-4 to TRBJ1-5, with no clear D. Trimming cost V 1 base and J 6 bases, with 4 bases left between them. The CDR3 runs 12 residues. The CDR3 here is CASSLEIQPQHF. The DNA for the CDR3 is TGTGCCAGCAGTTTAGAGATTCAGCCCCAGCATTTT.

At least ten counts were recorded for this clonotype. The V and J genes are TRBV20-1 and TRBJ2-3; 12 bases align to TRBD2. The length of the CDR3 is 16 residues. V was pared by 4 bases and J by 4 bases, with 9 bases of the junction left unmatched. Germline CDR1 is DFQATT and CDR2 is SNEGSKA (reference sequence). CDR3 nucleotides: TGCAGTGCTACTCCCCGGACTAGCGGGAAGGCAGATACGCAGTATTTT. This translates into CSATPRTSGKADTQYF.

This clonotype showed up many times. The chain uses TRBV5-1 and TRBJ2-7; D perhaps matches TRBD1 (5 bases). The CDR3 spans 13 residues. Germline CDR1 is SGHRS and CDR2 is YFSETQ. Deletions cut 3 bases from V and 6 bases from J, with 13 bases between. For the CDR3, the DNA is TGCGCCAGCAGCTCACAGGAAGTTCGCGAGCAGTACTTC. Protein sequence: CASSSQEVREQYF. Filled out from reference TRBV5-1 and TRBJ2-7, the complete variable domain reads KAGVTQTPRYLIKTRGQQVTLSCSPISGHRSVSWYQQTPGQGLQFLFEYFSETQRNKGNFPGRFSGRQFSNSRSEMNVSTLELGDSALYLCASSSQEVREQYFGPGTRLTVT.

In its sample, this clonotype was seen many times. V usage is TRBV20-1 and J usage is TRBJ1-1, with unresolved D. This CDR3 comprises 12 residues. Trimming removed 5 bases at V and 5 bases at J, with 12 bases between. CDR1 is DFQATT and CDR2 is SNEGSKA in the germline V gene (reference sequence). The CDR3: CSAPTSETEAFF. The DNA of the CDR3 is TGCAGTGCTCCGACATCGGAGACTGAAGCTTTCTTT.

This clonotype has just a few counts. This chain connects TRBV7-2 to TRBJ2-5; D gene ambiguous. The CDR3 is 13 residues long. CDR1 is SGHTA and CDR2 is FQGNSA in the germline V gene. Trimming cost V 3 bases and J 2 bases, with 7 bases left between them. The CDR3 reads CASSFSVQETQYF. In nucleotides, the CDR3 is TGTGCCAGCAGCTTTTCAGTTCAAGAGACCCAGTACTTC.